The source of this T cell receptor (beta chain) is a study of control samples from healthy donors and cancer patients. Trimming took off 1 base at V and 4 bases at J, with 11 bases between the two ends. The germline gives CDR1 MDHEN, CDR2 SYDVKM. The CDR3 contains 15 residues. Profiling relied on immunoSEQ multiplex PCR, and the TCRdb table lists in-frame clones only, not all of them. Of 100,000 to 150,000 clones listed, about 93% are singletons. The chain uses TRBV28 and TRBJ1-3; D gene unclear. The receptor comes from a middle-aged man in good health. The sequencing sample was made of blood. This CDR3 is CASSLSILTGNTIYF. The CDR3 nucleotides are TGTGCCAGCAGTTTATCAATACTGACAGGAAACACCATATATTTT.